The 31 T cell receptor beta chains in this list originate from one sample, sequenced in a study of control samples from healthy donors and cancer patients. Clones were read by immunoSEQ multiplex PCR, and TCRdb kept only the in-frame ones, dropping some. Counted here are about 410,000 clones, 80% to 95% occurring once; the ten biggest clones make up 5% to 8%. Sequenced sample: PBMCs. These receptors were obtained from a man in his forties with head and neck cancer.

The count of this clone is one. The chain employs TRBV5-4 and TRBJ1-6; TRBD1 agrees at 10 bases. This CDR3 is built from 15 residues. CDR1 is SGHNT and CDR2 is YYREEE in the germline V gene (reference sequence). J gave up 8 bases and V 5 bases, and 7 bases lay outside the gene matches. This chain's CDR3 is CASSLRTGGDSPLHF. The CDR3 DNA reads TGTGCCAGCAGTCTGCGGACAGGGGGGGATTCACCCCTCCACTTT.

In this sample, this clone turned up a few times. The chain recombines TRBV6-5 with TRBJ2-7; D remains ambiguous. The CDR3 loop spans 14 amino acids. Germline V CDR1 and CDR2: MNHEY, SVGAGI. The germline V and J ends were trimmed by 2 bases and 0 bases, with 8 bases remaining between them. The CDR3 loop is CASSYDWSSYEQYF. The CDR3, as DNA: TGTGCCAGCAGTTACGACTGGAGCTCCTACGAGCAGTACTTC.

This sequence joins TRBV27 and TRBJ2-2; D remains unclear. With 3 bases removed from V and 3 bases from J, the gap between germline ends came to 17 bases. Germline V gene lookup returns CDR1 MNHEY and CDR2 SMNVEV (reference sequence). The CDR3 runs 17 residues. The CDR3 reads CASSFQVPFLDTGELFF. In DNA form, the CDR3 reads TGTGCCAGCAGTTTCCAAGTGCCCTTTTTAGACACCGGGGAGCTGTTTTTT.

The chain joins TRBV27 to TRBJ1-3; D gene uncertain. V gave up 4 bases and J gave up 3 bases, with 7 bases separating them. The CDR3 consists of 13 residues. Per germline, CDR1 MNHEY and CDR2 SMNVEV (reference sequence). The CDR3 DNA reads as TGTGCCAGCAGTTCGTGGGATGGAAACACCATATATTTT. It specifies CASSSWDGNTIYF.

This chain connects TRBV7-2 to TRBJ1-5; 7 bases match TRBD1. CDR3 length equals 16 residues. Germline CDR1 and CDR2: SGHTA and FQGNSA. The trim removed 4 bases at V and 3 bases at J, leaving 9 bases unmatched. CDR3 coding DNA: TGTGCCAGCAGCTCCGGACAGGCGGATAACAATCAGCCCCAGCATTTT. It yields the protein CASSSGQADNNQPQHF.

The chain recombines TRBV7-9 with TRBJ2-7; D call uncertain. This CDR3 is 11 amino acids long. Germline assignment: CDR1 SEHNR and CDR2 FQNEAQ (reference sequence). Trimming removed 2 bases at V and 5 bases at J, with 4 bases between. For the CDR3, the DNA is TGTGCCAGCAGCTTATTGGACGAGCAGTACTTC. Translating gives CASSLLDEQYF.

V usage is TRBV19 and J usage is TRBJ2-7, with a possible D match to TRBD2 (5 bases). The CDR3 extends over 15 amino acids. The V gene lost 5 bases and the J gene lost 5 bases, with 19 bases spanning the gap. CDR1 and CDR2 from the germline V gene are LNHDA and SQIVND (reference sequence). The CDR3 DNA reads TGTGCCAGTAGTTATTCGGCGCGGGCCCTCCACGAGCAGTACTTC. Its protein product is CASSYSARALHEQYF.

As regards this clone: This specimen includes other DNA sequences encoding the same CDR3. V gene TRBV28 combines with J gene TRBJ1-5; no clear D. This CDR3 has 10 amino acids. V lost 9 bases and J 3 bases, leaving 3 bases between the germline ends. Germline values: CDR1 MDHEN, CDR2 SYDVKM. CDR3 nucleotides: TGTGCCAGTTCCAATCAGCCCCAGCATTTT. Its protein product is CASSNQPQHF.

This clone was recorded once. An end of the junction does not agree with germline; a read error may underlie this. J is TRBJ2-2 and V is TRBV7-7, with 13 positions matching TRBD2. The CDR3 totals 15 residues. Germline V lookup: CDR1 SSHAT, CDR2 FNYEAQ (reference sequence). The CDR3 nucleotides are TGTGCTAGCAGCCAAGGACTAGCGGGAGCCGGGGAGCTGTTTTTT. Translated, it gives CASSQGLAGAGELFF.

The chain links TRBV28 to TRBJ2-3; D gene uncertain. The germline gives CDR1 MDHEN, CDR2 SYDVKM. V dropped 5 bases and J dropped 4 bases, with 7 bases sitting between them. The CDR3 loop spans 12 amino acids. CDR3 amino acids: CASSGQADTQYF. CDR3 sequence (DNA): TGTGCCAGCAGTGGGCAGGCAGATACGCAGTATTTT.

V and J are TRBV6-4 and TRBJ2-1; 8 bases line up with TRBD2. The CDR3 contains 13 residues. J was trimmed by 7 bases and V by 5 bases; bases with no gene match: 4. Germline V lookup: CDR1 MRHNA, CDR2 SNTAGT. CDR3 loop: CASSWASGNEQFF. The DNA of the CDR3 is TGTGCCAGCAGTTGGGCTAGCGGGAATGAGCAGTTCTTC.

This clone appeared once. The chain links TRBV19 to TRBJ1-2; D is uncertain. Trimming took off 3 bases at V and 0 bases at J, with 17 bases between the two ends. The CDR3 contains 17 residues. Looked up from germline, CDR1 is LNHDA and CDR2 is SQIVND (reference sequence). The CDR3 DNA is TGTGCCAGTAGTATGAGTCCCGTGGCAGGAGCTAACTATGGCTACACCTTC. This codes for CASSMSPVAGANYGYTF.

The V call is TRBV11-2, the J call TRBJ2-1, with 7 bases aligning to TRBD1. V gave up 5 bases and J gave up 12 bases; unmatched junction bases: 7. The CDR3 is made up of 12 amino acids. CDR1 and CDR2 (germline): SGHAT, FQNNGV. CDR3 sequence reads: CASSPDRDGQFF. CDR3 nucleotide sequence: TGTGCCAGCAGCCCAGACAGGGATGGGCAGTTCTTC.

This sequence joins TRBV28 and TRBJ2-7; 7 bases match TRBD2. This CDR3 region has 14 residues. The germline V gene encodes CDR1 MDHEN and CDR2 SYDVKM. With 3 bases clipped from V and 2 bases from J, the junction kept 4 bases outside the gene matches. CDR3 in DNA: TGTGCCAGCAGTTTTCTAGCGGAGACCTACGAGCAGTACTTC. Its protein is CASSFLAETYEQYF.

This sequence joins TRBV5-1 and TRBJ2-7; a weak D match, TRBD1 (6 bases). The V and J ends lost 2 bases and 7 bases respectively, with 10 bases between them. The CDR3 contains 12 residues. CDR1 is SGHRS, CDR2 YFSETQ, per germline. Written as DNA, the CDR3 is TGCGCCAGCAGCTTATATGACAGGGAGCAGTACTTC. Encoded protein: CASSLYDREQYF.

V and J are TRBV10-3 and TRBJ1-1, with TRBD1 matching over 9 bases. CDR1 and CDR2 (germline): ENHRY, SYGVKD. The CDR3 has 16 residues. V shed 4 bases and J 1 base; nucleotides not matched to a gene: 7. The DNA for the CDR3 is TGTGCCATCAGTGGGACCCCGGACAGGGGGAACACTGAAGCTTTCTTT. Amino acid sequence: CAISGTPDRGNTEAFF.

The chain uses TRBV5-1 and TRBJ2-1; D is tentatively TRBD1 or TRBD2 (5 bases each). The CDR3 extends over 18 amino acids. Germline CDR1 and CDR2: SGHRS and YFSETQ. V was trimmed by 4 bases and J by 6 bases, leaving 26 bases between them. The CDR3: CASSPGVGLAGRGNEQFF. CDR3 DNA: TGCGCCAGCAGCCCTGGGGTCGGACTGGCAGGGAGAGGCAATGAGCAGTTCTTC.

In DNA, the CDR3 is TGCGCCACCACTCAAACAGGGGAATCCTACAATGAGCAGTTCTTC. Its protein product is CATTQTGESYNEQFF. The rearrangement links TRBV10-1 to TRBJ2-1, with 7 bases matching TRBD1. Unmatched junction bases numbered 10, after V lost 10 bases and J lost 1 base. The CDR3 loop spans 15 amino acids. Germline V gene lookup returns CDR1 WNHNN and CDR2 SYGVQD (reference sequence).

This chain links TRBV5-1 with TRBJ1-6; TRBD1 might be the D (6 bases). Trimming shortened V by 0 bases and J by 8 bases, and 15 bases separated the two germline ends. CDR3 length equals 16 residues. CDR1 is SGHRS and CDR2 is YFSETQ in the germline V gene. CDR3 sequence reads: CASSLAWERGDSPLHF. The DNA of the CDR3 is TGCGCCAGCAGCTTGGCCTGGGAGAGGGGGGATTCACCCCTCCACTTT.

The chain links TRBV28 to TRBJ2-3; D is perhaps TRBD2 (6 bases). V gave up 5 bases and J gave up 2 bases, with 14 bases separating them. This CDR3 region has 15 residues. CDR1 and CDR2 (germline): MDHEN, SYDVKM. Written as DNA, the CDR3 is TGTGCCAGCAGTGGCGGGACGGAGTACACAGATACGCAGTATTTT. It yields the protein CASSGGTEYTDTQYF. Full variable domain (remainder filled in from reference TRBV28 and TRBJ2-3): DVKVTQSSRYLVKRTGEKVFLECVQDMDHENMFWYRQDPGLGLRLIYFSYDVKMKEKGDIPEGYSVSREKKERFSLILESASTNQTSMYLCASSGGTEYTDTQYFGPGTRLTVL.

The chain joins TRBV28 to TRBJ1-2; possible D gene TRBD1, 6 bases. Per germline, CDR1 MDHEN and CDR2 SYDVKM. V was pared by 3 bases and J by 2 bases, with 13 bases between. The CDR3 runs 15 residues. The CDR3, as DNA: TGTGCCAGCAGTTTGCCGGACAGAGGGAACTATGGCTACACCTTC. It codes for CASSLPDRGNYGYTF.

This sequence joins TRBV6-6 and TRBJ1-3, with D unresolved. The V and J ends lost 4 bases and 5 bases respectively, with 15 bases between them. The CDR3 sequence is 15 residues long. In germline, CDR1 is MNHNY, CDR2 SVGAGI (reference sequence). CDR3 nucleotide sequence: TGTGCCAGCAGTTGGGAGCGTCTGGTACGAAACACCATATATTTT. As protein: CASSWERLVRNTIYF.

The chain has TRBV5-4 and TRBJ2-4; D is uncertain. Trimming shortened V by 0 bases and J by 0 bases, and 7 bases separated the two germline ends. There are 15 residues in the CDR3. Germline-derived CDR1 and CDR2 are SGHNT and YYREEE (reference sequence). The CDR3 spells CASSLASIAKNIQYF. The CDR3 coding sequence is TGTGCCAGCAGCTTGGCCTCTATAGCCAAAAACATTCAGTACTTC.

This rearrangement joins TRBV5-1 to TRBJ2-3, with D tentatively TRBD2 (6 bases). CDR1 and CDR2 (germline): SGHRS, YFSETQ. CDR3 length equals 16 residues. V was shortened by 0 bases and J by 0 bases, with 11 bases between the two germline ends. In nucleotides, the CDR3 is TGCGCCAGCAGCTTGGACGGGGGAACTAGCACAGATACGCAGTATTTT. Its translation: CASSLDGGTSTDTQYF.

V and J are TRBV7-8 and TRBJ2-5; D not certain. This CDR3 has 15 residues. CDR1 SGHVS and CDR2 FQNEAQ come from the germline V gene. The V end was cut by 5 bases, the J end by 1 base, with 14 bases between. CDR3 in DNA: TGTGCCAGCAGCCCGGCCGGGCCGGGCCAAGAGACCCAGTACTTC. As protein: CASSPAGPGQETQYF.

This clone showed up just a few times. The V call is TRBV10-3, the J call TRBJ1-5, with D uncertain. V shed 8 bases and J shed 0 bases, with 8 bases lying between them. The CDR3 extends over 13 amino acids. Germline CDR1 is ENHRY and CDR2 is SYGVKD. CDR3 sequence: CAIGDYSNQPQHF. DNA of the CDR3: TGTGCCATCGGCGATTATAGCAATCAGCCCCAGCATTTT.

The CDR3 sequence: CASSQQGNTEAFF. CDR3 DNA: TGTGCCAGCAGCCAACAGGGGAACACTGAAGCTTTCTTT. This chain connects TRBV6-4 to TRBJ1-1; D perhaps matches TRBD1 (6 bases). The CDR3 is 13 residues long. Germline CDR1 reads MRHNA; CDR2 reads SNTAGT. The V and J ends lost 6 bases and 1 base respectively, with 9 bases between them.

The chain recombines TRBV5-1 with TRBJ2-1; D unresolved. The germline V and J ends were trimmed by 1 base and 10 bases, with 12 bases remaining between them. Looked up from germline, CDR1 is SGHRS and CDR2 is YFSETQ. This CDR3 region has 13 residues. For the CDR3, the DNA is TGCGCCAGCAGCTTGCAGCTCGACTCCGAGCAGTTCTTC. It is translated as CASSLQLDSEQFF.

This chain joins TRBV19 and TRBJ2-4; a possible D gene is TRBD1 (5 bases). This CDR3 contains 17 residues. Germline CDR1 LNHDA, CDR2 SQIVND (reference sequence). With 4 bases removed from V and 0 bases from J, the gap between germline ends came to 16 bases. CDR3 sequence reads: CASSSEPRQIAKNIQYF. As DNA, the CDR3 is TGTGCCAGTAGTAGCGAGCCGAGACAGATAGCCAAAAACATTCAGTACTTC.

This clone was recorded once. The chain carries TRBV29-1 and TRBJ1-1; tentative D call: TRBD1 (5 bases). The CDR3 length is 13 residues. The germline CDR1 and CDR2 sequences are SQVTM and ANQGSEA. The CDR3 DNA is TGCAGGACCGACGTCGGGGCAGGCGCTGAAGCTTTCTTT. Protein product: CRTDVGAGAEAFF.

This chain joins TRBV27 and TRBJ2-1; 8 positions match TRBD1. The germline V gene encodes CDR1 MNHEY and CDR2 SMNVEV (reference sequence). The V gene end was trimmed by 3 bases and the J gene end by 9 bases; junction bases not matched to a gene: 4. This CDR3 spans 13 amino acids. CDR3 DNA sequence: TGTGCCAGCAGTTTCACAGGGGGTACTGAGCAGTTCTTC. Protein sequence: CASSFTGGTEQFF.